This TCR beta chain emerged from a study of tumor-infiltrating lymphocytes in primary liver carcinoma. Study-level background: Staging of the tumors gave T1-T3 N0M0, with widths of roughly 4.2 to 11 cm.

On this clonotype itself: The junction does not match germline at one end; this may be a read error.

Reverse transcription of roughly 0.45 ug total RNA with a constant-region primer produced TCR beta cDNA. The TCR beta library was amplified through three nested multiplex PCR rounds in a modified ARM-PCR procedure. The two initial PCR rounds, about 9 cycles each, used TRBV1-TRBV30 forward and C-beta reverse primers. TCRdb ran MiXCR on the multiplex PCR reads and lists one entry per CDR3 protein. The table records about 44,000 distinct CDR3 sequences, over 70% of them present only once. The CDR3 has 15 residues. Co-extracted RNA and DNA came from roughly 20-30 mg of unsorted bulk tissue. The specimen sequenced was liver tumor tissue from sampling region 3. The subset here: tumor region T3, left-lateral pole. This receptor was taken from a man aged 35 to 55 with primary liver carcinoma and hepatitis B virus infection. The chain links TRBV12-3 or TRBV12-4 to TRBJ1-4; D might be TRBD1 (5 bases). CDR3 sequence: CASSLLGTDNEQLLF. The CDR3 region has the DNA TGTGCCAGCAGCCTACTCGGGACGGATAATGAACAACTGCTTTTT.